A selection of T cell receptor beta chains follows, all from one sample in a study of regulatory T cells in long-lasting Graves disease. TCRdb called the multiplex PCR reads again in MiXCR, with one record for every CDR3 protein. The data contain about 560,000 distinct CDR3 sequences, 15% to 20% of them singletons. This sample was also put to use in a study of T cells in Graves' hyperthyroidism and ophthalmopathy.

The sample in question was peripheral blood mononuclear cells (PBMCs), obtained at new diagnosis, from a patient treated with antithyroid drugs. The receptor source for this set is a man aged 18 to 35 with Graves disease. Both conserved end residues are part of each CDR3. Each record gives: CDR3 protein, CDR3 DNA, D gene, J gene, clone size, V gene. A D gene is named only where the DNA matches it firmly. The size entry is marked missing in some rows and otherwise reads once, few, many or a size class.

cdr3_aa: CATRRAETYEQYF
cdr3_nt: TGTGCCACACGGCGAGCGGAAACCTACGAGCAGTACTTC
d_call: -
j_call: TRBJ2-7
clone_size: -
v_call: TRBV3-1

cdr3_aa: CASSHYLRLAKNIQYF
cdr3_nt: TGTGCCAGCAGTCACTACCTCCGGCTAGCCAAAAACATTCAGTACTTC
d_call: -
j_call: TRBJ2-4
clone_size: few
v_call: TRBV28

cdr3_aa: CASSPDRNPRGYTF
cdr3_nt: TGTGCCAGCAGCCCAGACAGGAACCCTCGTGGCTACACCTTC
d_call: -
j_call: TRBJ1-2
clone_size: many
v_call: TRBV13

cdr3_aa: CASSLGRFQETQYF
cdr3_nt: TGTGCCAGCAGCCTCGGACGTTTTCAAGAGACCCAGTACTTC
d_call: -
j_call: TRBJ2-5
clone_size: many
v_call: TRBV28

cdr3_aa: CASRDRAGNTIYF
cdr3_nt: TGTGCCAGCCGAGACAGAGCTGGAAACACCATATATTTT
d_call: -
j_call: TRBJ1-3
clone_size: many
v_call: TRBV6-1

cdr3_aa: CAQRGTGPTQYF
cdr3_nt: TGTGCCCAGCGTGGGACAGGGCCTACCCAGTACTTC
d_call: TRBD1
j_call: TRBJ2-5
clone_size: many
v_call: TRBV2

cdr3_aa: CASSLESTDTQYF
cdr3_nt: TGTGCCAGCAGCTTAGAGAGCACAGATACGCAGTATTTT
d_call: -
j_call: TRBJ2-3
clone_size: many
v_call: TRBV5-1

cdr3_aa: CASSRGLNEQFF
cdr3_nt: TGCGCCAGCAGCCGGGGCCTAAATGAGCAGTTCTTC
d_call: -
j_call: TRBJ2-1
clone_size: -
v_call: TRBV4-1

cdr3_aa: CASLSGIYEQYF
cdr3_nt: TGTGCCAGCCTCTCAGGGATCTACGAGCAGTACTTC
d_call: -
j_call: TRBJ2-7
clone_size: few
v_call: TRBV27

cdr3_aa: CASSYLGSYEQYF
cdr3_nt: TGTGCCAGCAGCTACCTAGGTTCCTACGAGCAGTACTTC
d_call: -
j_call: TRBJ2-7
clone_size: many
v_call: TRBV11-2

cdr3_aa: CAISDPGLHTQYF
cdr3_nt: TGTGCCATCAGTGACCCGGGACTGCATACGCAGTATTTT
d_call: -
j_call: TRBJ2-3
clone_size: -
v_call: TRBV10-3

cdr3_aa: CASRRGLALVDTQYF
cdr3_nt: TGTGCCAGCAGGAGGGGACTAGCTCTTGTGGATACGCAGTATTTT
d_call: TRBD2
j_call: TRBJ2-3
clone_size: many
v_call: TRBV6-1

cdr3_aa: CSASGVVPYEQYF
cdr3_nt: TGCAGTGCTTCGGGAGTGGTCCCCTACGAGCAGTACTTC
d_call: -
j_call: TRBJ2-7
clone_size: many
v_call: TRBV20-1

cdr3_aa: CASSDDSQETQYF
cdr3_nt: TGTGCCAGCAGCGACGACAGCCAAGAGACCCAGTACTTC
d_call: -
j_call: TRBJ2-5
clone_size: many
v_call: TRBV7-7

cdr3_aa: CASSPTRPVPGNTIYF
cdr3_nt: TGCGCCAGCAGCCCGACACGGCCCGTACCTGGAAACACCATATATTTT
d_call: -
j_call: TRBJ1-3
clone_size: many
v_call: TRBV5-1

cdr3_aa: CSVDGLAGNLADTQYF
cdr3_nt: TGCAGCGTTGACGGACTAGCGGGCAATCTTGCAGATACGCAGTATTTT
d_call: TRBD2
j_call: TRBJ2-3
clone_size: -
v_call: TRBV29-1

cdr3_aa: CASSPGTSGSSKNIQYF
cdr3_nt: TGTGCCAGCTCACCAGGCACTAGCGGGAGTTCCAAAAACATTCAGTACTTC
d_call: TRBD2
j_call: TRBJ2-4
clone_size: many
v_call: TRBV18

cdr3_aa: CASSEFVGGPSGGETQYF
cdr3_nt: TGTGCCAGCAGTGAATTTGTGGGAGGGCCTTCTGGGGGAGAGACCCAGTACTTC
d_call: TRBD2
j_call: TRBJ2-5
clone_size: -
v_call: TRBV25-1

cdr3_aa: CASSVGGLAKNIQYF
cdr3_nt: TGTGCCAGCAGCGTAGGGGGATTAGCCAAAAACATTCAGTACTTC
d_call: -
j_call: TRBJ2-4
clone_size: -
v_call: TRBV9

cdr3_aa: CASSFGRSNSGNTIYF
cdr3_nt: TGTGCCAGCAGTTTCGGACGGTCAAACTCTGGAAACACCATATATTTT
d_call: -
j_call: TRBJ1-3
clone_size: many
v_call: TRBV12-3/TRBV12-4

cdr3_aa: CASSSRVYDGYTF
cdr3_nt: TGTGCCAGCAGCTCCAGGGTATACGATGGCTACACCTTC
d_call: -
j_call: TRBJ1-2
clone_size: -
v_call: TRBV5-4

cdr3_aa: CASSRPGQNYGYTF
cdr3_nt: TGCGCCAGCAGCCGCCCGGGACAGAACTATGGCTACACCTTC
d_call: TRBD1
j_call: TRBJ1-2
clone_size: few
v_call: TRBV4-1

cdr3_aa: CASSDPARRNEQFF
cdr3_nt: TGTGCCAGCAGTGACCCGGCTAGGCGCAATGAGCAGTTCTTC
d_call: -
j_call: TRBJ2-1
clone_size: -
v_call: TRBV2

cdr3_aa: CASSLLPDQKLFF
cdr3_nt: TGTGCCAGCAGTCTACTACCGGACCAAAAACTGTTTTTT
d_call: -
j_call: TRBJ1-4
clone_size: -
v_call: TRBV28